The clone carrying this T cell receptor (beta chain) turned up a few times. The antigen is not known. The CDR3 consists of 17 residues. Trimming cost V 0 bases and J 4 bases, with 17 bases left between them. The germline gives CDR1 SGDLS, CDR2 YYNGEE. This entry belongs to a study of CD8 T cells in ankylosing spondylitis. General study results and limits: Within matched ankylosing spondylitis synovial fluid, disease-linked clones were reportedly significantly enriched. It appeared that ankylosing spondylitis blood was characterized by a TCR beta motif of under ten highly homologous variants.

TCRdb independently ran MiXCR on the 5' RACE reads; one entry per CDR3 protein. The sample records about 30,000 distinct CDR3 sequences, about 5.2% being singletons. The TCR originated in a female donor with ankylosing spondylitis or in good health (not recorded which). The chain recombines TRBV9 with TRBJ2-1; no definite D call. Specimen: blood, either unsorted or a sorted T cell fraction (not recorded which). The CDR3 region has the DNA TGTGCCAGCAGCGTAGGCCGATGGGGATATGAGTACAATGAGCAGTTCTTC. This sequence encodes CASSVGRWGYEYNEQFF. The whole variable domain, filled in from reference TRBV9 and TRBJ2-1, reads DSGVTQTPKHLITATGQRVTLRCSPRSGDLSVYWYQQSLDQGLQFLIQYYNGEERAKGNILERFSAQQFPDLHSELNLSSLELGDSALYFCASSVGRWGYEYNEQFFGPGTRLTVL.